These 14 T cell receptor beta chains were all obtained from the same sample, sequenced in a study of kidney transplant recipient with SARS-CoV-2 infection. TCRdb fed the reads into MiXCR, producing one record per CDR3 protein. The table lists fewer than 250,000 distinct CDR3 sequences, 25% to 30% of them singletons. The source material was a blood sample, sampled at baseline and between days 110 and 120 from a kidney transplant recipient. These receptors originate from a male patient in his thirties who had COVID-19 and was a kidney transplant recipient. Some T cells here may be from the graft donor.

This clonotype was seen many times. The chain recombines TRBV10-2 with TRBJ1-2; unclear D gene. V was clipped by 4 bases and J by 4 bases, with 22 bases between them. The CDR3 loop spans 17 amino acids. Germline loops: CDR1 WSHSY, CDR2 SAAADI. The DNA for the CDR3 is TGCGCCAGCAGTGCCAAAGCCACTTCTAGAAAGACCTATGGCTACACCTTC. Its protein product is CASSAKATSRKTYGYTF.

This clonotype was found a few times. The V gene is TRBV5-3, the J gene TRBJ1-2; no reliable D call. TRBV5-3 is placed among ORFs of uncertain function. The V end lost 7 bases, the J end lost 4 bases, and 23 bases lay between the germline ends. This CDR3 spans 16 amino acids. CDR3 sequence: CARRVTVVRKTYGYTF. The CDR3 nucleotides read TGTGCCAGACGGGTAACAGTGGTGAGAAAGACCTATGGCTACACCTTC.

This clonotype was seen ten or more times. The chain has TRBV13 and TRBJ2-7; a weak D match, TRBD2 (5 bases). The germline V and J ends were trimmed by 4 bases and 2 bases, with 9 bases remaining between them. The germline gives CDR1 PRHDT, CDR2 FYEKMQ (reference sequence). The CDR3 is 13 amino acids. In DNA, the CDR3 is TGTGCCAGCAGCTCCATGACTACCTACGAGCAGTACTTC. Translated, it gives CASSSMTTYEQYF.

With regard to this clonotype: Just one base apart from a much larger clone, this may be a read error. V and J are TRBV2 and TRBJ1-5, with TRBD1 identical over 9 bases. This CDR3 is built from 14 residues. Germline values: CDR1 SNHLY, CDR2 FYNNEI. The V gene end was trimmed by 7 bases and the J gene end by 7 bases; junction bases not matched to a gene: 8. The CDR3 DNA sequence: TGTGCCAGCACTACAGGGGGCGCGAGACAGCCCCAGCATTTT. Its translation is CASTTGGARQPQHF.

On this clonotype itself: A much larger clonotype is one base distant, so this may be a read error. The chain couples TRBV11-2 to TRBJ2-2; a weak D match, TRBD1 (6 bases). The CDR3 runs to 16 residues. Germline assignment: CDR1 SGHAT and CDR2 FQNNGV. Here the CDR3 reads CASSTKGRWDTGEPFF. CDR3 nucleotide sequence: TGTGCCAGCAGCACGAAGGGGCGTTGGGACACCGGGGAGCCGTTTTTT.

In its sample, this clonotype was seen many times. V and J are TRBV7-2 and TRBJ2-5; possible D gene TRBD2, 6 bases. Matching the DNA end better, TRBJ2-7 makes the J call doubtful. The CDR3 sequence is 15 residues long. Germline V gene sequence: CDR1 SGHTA, CDR2 FQGNSA. The CDR3 reads CASSLAGGISYEQYF. Written as DNA, the CDR3 is TGTGCCAGCAGCTTAGCGGGAGGTATCTCCTACGAGCAGTACTTC.

This clonotype was picked up many times. CDR3 protein: CASSLAGRGHEQYF. The CDR3 DNA is TGTGCCAGCAGCTTGGCTGGCAGGGGGCACGAGCAGTACTTC. V is TRBV5-6 and J is TRBJ2-7, with 8 bases identical to TRBD1. The CDR3 is made up of 14 amino acids. Germline loops: CDR1 SGHDT, CDR2 YYEEEE. Trimming removed 0 bases from V and 5 bases from J; junction bases left unmatched: 4.

This clonotype has a count of ten or more. The chain links TRBV5-5 to TRBJ2-7, with 8 bases that match TRBD2. V shed 0 bases, J shed 2 bases, and the junction held 7 bases outside the gene matches. This CDR3 region has 16 residues. The germline CDR1 and CDR2 sequences are SGHKS and YYEKEE (reference sequence). The DNA of the CDR3 is TGTGCCAGCAGCTTGGGGGGTAGCGGGGTGACCTACGAGCAGTACTTC. It encodes CASSLGGSGVTYEQYF.

This clonotype was seen repeatedly, ten times or more. The V gene is TRBV7-7, the J gene TRBJ1-2, with no clear D. The CDR3 consists of 17 residues. V shed 5 bases and J shed 4 bases, with 23 bases lying between them. Germline V gene sequence: CDR1 SSHAT, CDR2 FNYEAQ (reference sequence). The DNA for the CDR3 is TGTGCCAGCAGCCGCGATCATAAGTGCCGAAAGACCTATGGCTACACCTTC. It specifies CASSRDHKCRKTYGYTF.

This clonotype was picked up many times. This chain connects TRBV3-1 to TRBJ1-2; unclear D gene. The V and J ends lost 5 bases and 4 bases respectively, with 23 bases between them. The CDR3 contains 17 residues. Germline CDR1 is LGHDT and CDR2 is YNNKEL (reference sequence). CDR3 region: CASSCNSTLRKTYGYTF. CDR3 nucleotides: TGTGCCAGCAGCTGCAATAGCACCCTTCGAAAGACCTATGGCTACACCTTC.

The chain has TRBV19 and TRBJ2-1; TRBD2 is a possible D gene (5 bases). With 5 bases removed from V and 2 bases from J, the gap between germline ends came to 19 bases. The CDR3 has 17 amino acids. The germline V gene encodes CDR1 LNHDA and CDR2 SQIVND (reference sequence). CDR3: CASSENPGNEAYNEQFF. As DNA, the CDR3 is TGTGCCAGTAGTGAAAATCCCGGGAATGAAGCCTACAATGAGCAGTTCTTC.

With respect to this clonotype: Just one base apart from a much larger clone, this may be a read error. No conserved phenylalanine or tryptophan is present at the end of the CDR3, so a read error is the likely explanation. The V and J genes are TRBV27 and TRBJ1-2; 10 bases agree with TRBD1. V lost 5 bases and J lost 4; bases outside the gene matches: 13. This CDR3 region has 17 residues. The germline gives CDR1 MNHEY, CDR2 SMNVEV (reference sequence). The CDR3 loop reads CASSGRDRGRLSYGYTL. CDR3 sequence (DNA): TGTGCCAGCAGTGGACGGGACAGGGGACGCCTGAGCTATGGCTACACCCTC.

This clonotype has a count of ten or more. The chain employs TRBV7-2 and TRBJ1-2; D call uncertain. The V end was cut by 5 bases, the J end by 4 bases, with 23 bases between. CDR3 length: 17 amino acids. Germline V lookup: CDR1 SGHTA, CDR2 FQGNSA. The CDR3 reads CASSATNRDGKTYGYTF. The CDR3 bases are TGTGCCAGCAGCGCCACAAACAGAGACGGAAAGACCTATGGCTACACCTTC.

This clonotype was recorded many times. V is TRBV20-1 and J is TRBJ1-2; no reliable D call. V was cut by 5 bases and J by 4 bases, with 23 bases left in between. The germline V gene encodes CDR1 DFQATT and CDR2 SNEGSKA (reference sequence). The CDR3 extends over 16 amino acids. For the CDR3, the DNA is TGCAGTGCTGTGCCAACGCTGTTTCGAAAGACCTATGGCTACACCTTC. It is translated as CSAVPTLFRKTYGYTF.